This T cell receptor beta chain was recorded in a study of T cell repertoires in cytomegalovirus infection. About the study: Shared public TCR beta signatures pointed to both CMV infection and a matching HLA type.

This clonotype has more than one count but fewer than ten. TCRdb analysed the reads with MiXCR anew, one entry per CDR3 protein. The sample has approximately 500,000 distinct CDR3 sequences, around 10% seen once. Specimen: PBMCs. This receptor was identified in a human donor in good health (CMV status not recorded). Some clones in this sample may be carry-over from other donors' samples.

The CDR3 spells CASSLQSANTGELFF. The DNA for the CDR3 is TGCGCCAGCAGCTTGCAGAGTGCGAACACCGGGGAGCTGTTTTTT. The chain recombines TRBV5-1 with TRBJ2-2; D remains ambiguous. V gave up 1 base and J gave up 0 bases, with 7 bases separating them. The length of the CDR3 is 15 residues. In germline, CDR1 is SGHRS, CDR2 YFSETQ.